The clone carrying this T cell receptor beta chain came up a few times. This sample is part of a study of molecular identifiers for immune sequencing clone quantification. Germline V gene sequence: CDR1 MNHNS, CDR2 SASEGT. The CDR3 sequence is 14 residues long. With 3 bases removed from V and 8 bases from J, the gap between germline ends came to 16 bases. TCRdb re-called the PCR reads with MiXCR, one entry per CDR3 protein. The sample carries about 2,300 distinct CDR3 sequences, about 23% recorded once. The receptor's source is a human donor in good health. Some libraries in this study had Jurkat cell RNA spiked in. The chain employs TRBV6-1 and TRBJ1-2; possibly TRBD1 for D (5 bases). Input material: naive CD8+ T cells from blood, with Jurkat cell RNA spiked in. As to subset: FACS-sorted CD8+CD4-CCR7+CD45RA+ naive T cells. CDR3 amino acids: CASSEWRGGSGYTF. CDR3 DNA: TGTGCCAGCAGTGAGTGGAGGGGCGGAAGCGGCTACACCTTC.